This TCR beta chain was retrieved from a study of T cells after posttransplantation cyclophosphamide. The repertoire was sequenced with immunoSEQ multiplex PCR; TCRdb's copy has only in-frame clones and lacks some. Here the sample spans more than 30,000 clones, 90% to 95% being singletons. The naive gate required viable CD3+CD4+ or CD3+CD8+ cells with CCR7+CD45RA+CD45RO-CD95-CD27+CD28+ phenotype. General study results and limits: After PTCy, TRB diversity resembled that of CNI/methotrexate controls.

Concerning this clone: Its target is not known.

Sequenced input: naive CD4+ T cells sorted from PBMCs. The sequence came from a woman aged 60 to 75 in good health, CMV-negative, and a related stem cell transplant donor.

The CDR3 DNA reads TGTGCCAGCAGCCTCTGGGCCGACCAAGAGACCCAGTACTTC. The encoded protein is CASSLWADQETQYF. The chain links TRBV5-5 to TRBJ2-5; D is unresolved. The CDR3 loop spans 14 amino acids. V shed 4 bases and J shed 0 bases, with 10 bases lying between them. The germline gives CDR1 SGHKS, CDR2 YYEKEE (reference sequence).